This T cell receptor beta chain is from a study of T cell responses to AZD1222 COVID-19 vaccine. Germline CDR1 reads KGHDR; CDR2 reads SFDVKD. This CDR3 region has 11 residues. Trimming left V 2 bases short and J 8 bases short, with 3 bases between. Produced via immunoSEQ multiplex PCR; TCRdb's table is partial and in-frame only. Among roughly 180,000 clones listed, about 94% were seen once. The origin of this receptor is an adult in good health. V usage is TRBV24-1 and J usage is TRBJ2-1; D not certain. Material: peripheral blood, obtained on day 0 of AZD1222 vaccination. CDR3 DNA: TGTGCCACCAGTGATTACGATGAGCAGTTCTTC. Amino acids: CATSDYDEQFF.